This T cell receptor beta chain was recorded in a study of cytomegalovirus exposure and HLA in healthy donors. The V end was cut by 1 base, the J end by 4 bases, with 7 bases between. The CDR3 has 13 residues. Germline V CDR1 and CDR2: PRHDT, FYEKMQ (reference sequence). The PCR contained 60 Vbeta and 13 Jbeta primers. Libraries were prepared by immunoSEQ multiplex PCR; TCRdb keeps only in-frame clonotypes and omits some of them. The sample carries about 190,000 clones, 81% recorded once. Study observations and caveats: The only immune exposure information that was available was CMV serostatus.

A remark on this clone: Its antigen is not identified. The same CDR3 arises from other DNA sequences in this sample as well.

This sequence was found in a man aged 18 to 29 in good health and CMV-seronegative. Sequenced sample: PBMCs. The rearrangement links TRBV13 to TRBJ1-1; D ambiguous. Here the CDR3 reads CASSLVGGTEAFF. The CDR3 coding sequence is TGTGCCAGCAGCTTAGTCGGTGGCACTGAAGCTTTCTTT.